Detailed here is one T cell receptor (beta chain). Repertoires were generated with immunoSEQ multiplex PCR, while TCRdb's copy carries only in-frame clones and drops some. The sample holds around 30,000 clones; about 89% are singletons and the top ten take 9% to 10%. The data are from a study of blood T cell repertoires in COVID-19. Study-level information: COVID-19 samples, acute and convalescent, were from the United States, Italy and Spain. T cells, B-cell-depleted T cells, or PBMCs supplied cDNA or gDNA.

V shed 4 bases, J shed 4 bases, and the junction held 8 bases outside the gene matches. Germline V gene data show CDR1 as SEHNR and CDR2 as FQNEAQ (reference sequence). The CDR3 is made up of 15 amino acids. The sample was peripheral blood. This sequence was found in a human donor in a cohort sampled during active COVID-19. The chain has TRBV7-9 and TRBJ2-3, with 7 bases lining up with TRBD1. Here the CDR3 DNA reads TGTGCCAGCAGCTCACACAGGGGAAGGGCAGATACGCAGTATTTT. This gives the protein CASSSHRGRADTQYF.